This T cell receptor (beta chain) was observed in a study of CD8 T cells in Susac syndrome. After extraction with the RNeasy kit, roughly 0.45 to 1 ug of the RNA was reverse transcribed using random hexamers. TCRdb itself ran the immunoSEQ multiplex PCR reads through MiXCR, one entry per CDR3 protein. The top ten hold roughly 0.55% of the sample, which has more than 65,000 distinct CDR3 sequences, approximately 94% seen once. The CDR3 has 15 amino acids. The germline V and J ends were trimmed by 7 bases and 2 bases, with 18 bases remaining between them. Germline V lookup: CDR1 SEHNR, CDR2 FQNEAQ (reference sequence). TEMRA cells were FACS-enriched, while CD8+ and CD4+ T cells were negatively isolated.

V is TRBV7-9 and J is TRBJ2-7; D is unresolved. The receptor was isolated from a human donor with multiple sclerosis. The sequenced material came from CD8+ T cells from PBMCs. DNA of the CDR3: TGTGCCAGCACTCTCCCCGACAAGGACCCCTACGAGCAGTACTTC. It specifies CASTLPDKDPYEQYF.